The 19 T cell receptor beta chains below all came from one sample that was sequenced in a study of cytomegalovirus exposure and HLA in healthy donors. The PCR had 60 Vbeta and 13 Jbeta primers. Clones were read by immunoSEQ multiplex PCR, and TCRdb kept only the in-frame ones, dropping some. This table has under 200,000 clones, roughly 79% appearing once. The specimen was PBMCs. The source is a woman in her twenties or thirties in good health and CMV-seropositive.

The chain recombines TRBV10-3 with TRBJ2-1; tentatively, D is TRBD1 (7 bases). This CDR3 spans 17 amino acids. Germline CDR1 is ENHRY and CDR2 is SYGVKD. Trimming removed 3 bases from V and 2 bases from J, with 17 bases in between. In nucleotides, the CDR3 is TGTGCCATCAGTGACCTAAGGGGGGACAGAGCCTACAATGAGCAGTTCTTC. This gives the protein CAISDLRGDRAYNEQFF.

This clone has a handful of counts. This rearrangement joins TRBV6-5 to TRBJ2-7, with 7 bases aligning to TRBD1. Trimming at V came to 6 bases and at J to 3 bases, leaving 2 bases not matched to a gene. The CDR3 has 12 amino acids. Germline CDR1 and CDR2: MNHEY and SVGAGI. CDR3 nucleotides: TGTGCCAGCAGGACAGGGATCTACGAGCAGTACTTC. Its translation is CASRTGIYEQYF.

This chain connects TRBV14 to TRBJ2-5; TRBD2 matches 8 bases. CDR3 length: 13 amino acids. CDR1 is SGHDN, CDR2 FVKESK, per germline. J lost 11 bases, V lost 2 bases, and 7 bases had no gene match. The CDR3 reads CASSQFGAGEQYF. The DNA of the CDR3 is TGTGCCAGCAGCCAATTCGGAGCGGGGGAGCAGTACTTC.

The chain combines TRBV11-2 with TRBJ1-3; TRBD1 might be the D (6 bases). Germline V gene lookup returns CDR1 SGHAT and CDR2 FQNNGV. V was cut by 4 bases and J by 4 bases, with 14 bases left in between. The length of the CDR3 is 15 residues. CDR3 region: CASSSLGARGNTIYF. The CDR3 DNA sequence: TGTGCCAGCAGCTCGCTGGGGGCGCGGGGAAACACCATATATTTT. The whole variable domain, filled in from reference TRBV11-2 and TRBJ1-3, reads EAGVAQSPRYKIIEKRQSVAFWCNPISGHATLYWYQQILGQGPKLLIQFQNNGVVDDSQLPKDRFSAERLKGVDSTLKIQPAKLEDSAVYLCASSSLGARGNTIYFGEGSWLTVV.

This clone was recorded once. The chain has TRBV7-7 and TRBJ2-2; possible D gene TRBD2, 5 bases. Trimming stripped 11 bases from V and 4 bases from J, with 14 bases between. Germline CDR1 reads SSHAT; CDR2 reads FNYEAQ (reference sequence). The CDR3 runs to 13 residues. The CDR3 spells CALAGPGTGELFF. The DNA of the CDR3 is TGTGCCCTCGCGGGCCCGGGCACCGGGGAGCTGTTTTTT.

The chain links TRBV27 to TRBJ2-7; a weak D match, TRBD1 (6 bases). This CDR3 comprises 15 residues. Between the trimmed V and J ends, which lost 5 bases and 0 bases, there was a span of 14 bases. CDR1 is MNHEY, CDR2 SMNVEV, per germline (reference sequence). The DNA for the CDR3 is TGTGCCAGCAGTCCAGGGGTTCCTACCTCCTACGAGCAGTACTTC. Its translation: CASSPGVPTSYEQYF.

The CDR3 protein is CASGTGYQPQHF. The CDR3 nucleotides read TGTGCCAGCGGAACAGGGTATCAGCCCCAGCATTTT. This chain uses TRBV2 with TRBJ1-5, with a tentative D call TRBD1 (6 bases). Between the trimmed V and J ends, which lost 8 bases and 5 bases, there was a span of 10 bases. Germline CDR1 is SNHLY and CDR2 is FYNNEI. The CDR3 is 12 residues long.

This clone came up a few times. This chain connects TRBV7-9 to TRBJ2-3; D remains unclear. Per germline, CDR1 SEHNR and CDR2 FQNEAQ (reference sequence). V lost 0 bases and J 3 bases, leaving 7 bases between the germline ends. This CDR3 has 14 amino acids. CDR3 nucleotide sequence: TGTGCCAGCAGCTTAGCCTCGACTACAGATACGCAGTATTTT. This sequence encodes CASSLASTTDTQYF.

The chain recombines TRBV4-1 with TRBJ1-2; 7 positions match TRBD1. The J segment lost 6 bases and the V segment lost 5 bases, leaving 6 bases of the junction unmatched. The CDR3 runs 13 residues. CDR1 and CDR2 from the germline V gene are MGHRA and YSYEKL. CDR3 loop: CASSWDSLNGYTF. DNA for the CDR3: TGCGCCAGCAGCTGGGACAGCCTCAATGGCTACACCTTC.

The sample holds one count of this clone. V gene TRBV2 combines with J gene TRBJ1-2; D ambiguous. V lost 5 bases to trimming and J lost 6 bases, with 13 bases between them. Germline V lookup: CDR1 SNHLY, CDR2 FYNNEI. The CDR3 totals 13 residues. The CDR3 protein is CASSWSVGDGYTF. In DNA form, the CDR3 reads TGTGCCAGCAGTTGGTCTGTCGGGGATGGCTACACCTTC.

The V gene is TRBV2, the J gene TRBJ1-1, with 7 bases identical to TRBD1. The CDR3 spans 13 residues. The germline gives CDR1 SNHLY, CDR2 FYNNEI. J lost 4 bases, V lost 6 bases, and 5 bases had no gene match. CDR3 bases: TGTGCCAGCAGGCTACAGGGGCGCACTGAAGCTTTCTTT. Its protein product is CASRLQGRTEAFF.

In this sample, this clone turned up a few times. This chain joins TRBV7-8 and TRBJ2-5; 7 nucleotides agree with TRBD2. CDR1 and CDR2 (germline): SGHVS, FQNEAQ. This CDR3 region has 13 residues. Germline trimming cut 8 bases from V and 5 bases from J; bases unmatched to any gene: 8. The CDR3 region is CASAGAGDETQYF. As DNA, the CDR3 is TGTGCCAGCGCTGGGGCGGGAGATGAGACCCAGTACTTC.

This chain joins TRBV5-5 and TRBJ2-7; possibly TRBD2 for D (5 bases). The CDR3 totals 12 residues. V was pared by 5 bases and J by 5 bases, with 11 bases between. The germline CDR1 and CDR2 sequences are SGHKS and YYEKEE (reference sequence). The CDR3 DNA reads TGTGCCAGCAGTCGCGCCGGGGACGAGCAGTACTTC. Its protein product is CASSRAGDEQYF.

This clone was observed a few times. The chain joins TRBV5-1 to TRBJ2-7; D is perhaps TRBD2 (6 bases). This CDR3 has 14 amino acids. The ends were cut back, 2 bases at V and 7 bases at J, with 16 bases in the middle. Germline V gene data show CDR1 as SGHRS and CDR2 as YFSETQ. For the CDR3, the DNA is TGCGCCAGCAGCTTTAACGCGGGAACGCGGGAGCAGTACTTC. Protein sequence: CASSFNAGTREQYF.

The chain couples TRBV5-8 to TRBJ2-7; D unclear. V dropped 2 bases and J dropped 2 bases, with 8 bases sitting between them. This CDR3 region has 13 residues. CDR1 SGHTS and CDR2 YDEGEE come from the germline V gene. CDR3 coding DNA: TGTGCCAGCAGCTTCGCTACAGCCTACGAGCAGTACTTC. Translated: CASSFATAYEQYF. The variable domain in full, with the rest retrieved from reference TRBV5-8 and TRBJ2-7, is EAGVTQSPTHLIKTRGQQATLRCSPISGHTSVYWYQQALGLGLQFLLWYDEGEERNRGNFPPRFSGRQFPNYSSELNVNALELEDSALYLCASSFATAYEQYFGPGTRLTVT.

The chain uses TRBV10-3 and TRBJ2-5, with 10 nucleotides matching TRBD2. V was pared by 3 bases and J by 1 base, with 8 bases of the junction left unmatched. CDR1 is ENHRY and CDR2 is SYGVKD in the germline V gene. The CDR3 extends over 17 amino acids. The DNA for the CDR3 is TGTGCCATCAGTGAATTCAGCGGGGGGGATGGCCAAGAGACCCAGTACTTC. Translating gives CAISEFSGGDGQETQYF.

This chain links TRBV30 with TRBJ2-7, with a weak D call TRBD2 (5 bases). Trimming pared 3 bases from V and 3 bases from J, leaving 12 bases between. Germline V lookup: CDR1 GTSNPN, CDR2 SVGIG (reference sequence). The length of the CDR3 is 13 residues. The CDR3 coding sequence is TGTGCCTGGAGGAGGGCGGATCGCTACGAGCAGTACTTC. Protein sequence: CAWRRADRYEQYF.

This clone has a handful of counts. The CDR3 nucleotides are TGTGCCAGCAGCATAGCGGGAGAGCGCACAGATACGCAGTATTTT. This translates into CASSIAGERTDTQYF. This chain links TRBV5-4 with TRBJ2-3, with 9 bases matching TRBD2. The V gene end was trimmed by 4 bases and the J gene end by 1 base; junction bases not matched to a gene: 4. CDR1 and CDR2 from the germline V gene are SGHNT and YYREEE (reference sequence). The CDR3 runs to 15 residues.

The rearrangement joins TRBV6-5 to TRBJ2-2; 13 nucleotides align to TRBD2. This CDR3 contains 15 residues. After removal of 5 bases from V and 5 bases from J, the junction contained 2 bases not matched to a gene. Germline CDR1 reads MNHEY; CDR2 reads SVGAGI. The DNA for the CDR3 is TGTGCCAGCAGTCCGACTAGCGGGAGGACCGGGGAGCTGTTTTTT. This codes for CASSPTSGRTGELFF.